This T cell receptor beta chain was documented in a study of blood T cell repertoires in COVID-19. Study-level background: From T cells, B-cell-depleted T cells, or PBMCs came the material, which was cDNA or gDNA.

The data were produced by immunoSEQ multiplex PCR, yet TCRdb's version contains in-frame clones alone and is incomplete. The repertoire holds 150,000 to 200,000 clones, with 88% as singletons. Points on this clone: The same CDR3 is also encoded by other DNA sequences in this sample.

Per germline, CDR1 LGHDT and CDR2 YNNKEL (reference sequence). The CDR3 loop spans 15 amino acids. V lost 1 base and J lost 3; bases outside the gene matches: 5. The chain links TRBV3-1 (or the pseudogene TRBV3-2) to TRBJ2-7; 8 nucleotides align to TRBD1. What was sequenced was peripheral blood. The source is a human donor in a cohort sampled during active COVID-19. The CDR3 sequence: CASSQGQGAFYEQYF. The CDR3 bases are TGTGCCAGCAGCCAAGGTCAGGGGGCTTTCTACGAGCAGTACTTC.